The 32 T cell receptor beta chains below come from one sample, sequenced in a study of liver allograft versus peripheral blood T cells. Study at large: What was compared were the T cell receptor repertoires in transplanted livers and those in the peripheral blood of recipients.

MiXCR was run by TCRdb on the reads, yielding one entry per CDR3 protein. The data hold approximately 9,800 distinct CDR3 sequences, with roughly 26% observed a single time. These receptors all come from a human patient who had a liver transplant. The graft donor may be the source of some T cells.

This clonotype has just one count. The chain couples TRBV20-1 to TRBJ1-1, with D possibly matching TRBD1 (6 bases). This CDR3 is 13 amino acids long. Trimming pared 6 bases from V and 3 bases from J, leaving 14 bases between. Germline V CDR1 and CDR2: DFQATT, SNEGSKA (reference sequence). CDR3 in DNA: TGCAGTGCCGACAGGAACGAGTACACTGAAGCTTTCTTT. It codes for CSADRNEYTEAFF.

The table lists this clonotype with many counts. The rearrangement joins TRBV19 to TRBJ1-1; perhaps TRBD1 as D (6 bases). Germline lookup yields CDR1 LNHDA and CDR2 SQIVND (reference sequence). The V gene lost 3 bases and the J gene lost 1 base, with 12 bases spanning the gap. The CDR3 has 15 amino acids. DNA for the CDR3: TGTGCCAGTAGTATGGGACATAGGACGAACACTGAAGCTTTCTTT. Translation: CASSMGHRTNTEAFF. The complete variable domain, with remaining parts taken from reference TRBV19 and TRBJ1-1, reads DGGITQSPKYLFRKEGQNVTLSCEQNLNHDAMYWYRQDPGQGLRLIYYSQIVNDFQKGDIAEGYSVSREKKESFPLTVTSAQKNPTAFYLCASSMGHRTNTEAFFGQGTRLTVV.

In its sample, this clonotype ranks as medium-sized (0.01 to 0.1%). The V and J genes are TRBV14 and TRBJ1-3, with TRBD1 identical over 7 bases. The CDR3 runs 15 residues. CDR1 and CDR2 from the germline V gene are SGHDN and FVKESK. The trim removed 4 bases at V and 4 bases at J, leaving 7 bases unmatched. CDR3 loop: CASSPFAGGGNTIYF. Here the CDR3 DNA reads TGTGCCAGCAGCCCCTTTGCAGGGGGAGGAAACACCATATATTTT.

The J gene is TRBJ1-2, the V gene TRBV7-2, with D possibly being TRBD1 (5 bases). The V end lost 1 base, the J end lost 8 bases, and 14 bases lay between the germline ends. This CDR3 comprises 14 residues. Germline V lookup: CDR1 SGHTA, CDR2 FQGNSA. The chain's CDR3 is CASSLEGRASGYTF. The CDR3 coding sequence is TGTGCCAGCAGCTTAGAGGGCAGGGCTAGCGGCTACACCTTC.

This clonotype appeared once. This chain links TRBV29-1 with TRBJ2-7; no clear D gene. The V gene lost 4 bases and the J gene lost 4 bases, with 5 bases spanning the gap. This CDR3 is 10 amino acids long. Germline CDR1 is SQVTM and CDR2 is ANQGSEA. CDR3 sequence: CSVGEYEQYF. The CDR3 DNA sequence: TGCAGCGTTGGGGAATACGAGCAGTACTTC.

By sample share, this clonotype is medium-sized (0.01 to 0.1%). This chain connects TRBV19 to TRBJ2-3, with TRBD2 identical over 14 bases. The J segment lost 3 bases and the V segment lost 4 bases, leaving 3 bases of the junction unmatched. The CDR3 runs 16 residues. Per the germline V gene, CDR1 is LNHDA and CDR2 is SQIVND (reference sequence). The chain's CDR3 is CASSNRLAGGTDTQYF. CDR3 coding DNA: TGTGCCAGTAGTAACCGACTAGCGGGAGGGACAGATACGCAGTATTTT.

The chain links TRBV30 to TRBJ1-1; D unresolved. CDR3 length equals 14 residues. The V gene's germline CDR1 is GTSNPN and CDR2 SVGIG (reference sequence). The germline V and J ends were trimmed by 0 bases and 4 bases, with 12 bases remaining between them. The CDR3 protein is CAWSVNLGSTEAFF. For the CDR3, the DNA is TGTGCCTGGAGTGTTAATCTGGGGAGCACTGAAGCTTTCTTT.

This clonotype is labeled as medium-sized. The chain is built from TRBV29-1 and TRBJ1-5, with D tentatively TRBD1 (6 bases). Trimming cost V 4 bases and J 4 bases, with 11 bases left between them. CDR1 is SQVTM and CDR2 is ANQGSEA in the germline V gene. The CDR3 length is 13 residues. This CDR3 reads CSVGAGDNQPQHF. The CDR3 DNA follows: TGCAGCGTTGGGGCAGGGGATAATCAGCCCCAGCATTTT.

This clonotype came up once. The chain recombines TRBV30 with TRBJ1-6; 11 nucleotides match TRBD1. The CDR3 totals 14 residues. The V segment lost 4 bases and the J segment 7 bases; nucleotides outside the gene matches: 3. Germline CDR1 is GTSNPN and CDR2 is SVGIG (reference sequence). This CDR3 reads CAWTRTGGNSPLHF. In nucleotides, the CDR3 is TGTGCCTGGACACGGACAGGGGGCAATTCACCCCTCCACTTT. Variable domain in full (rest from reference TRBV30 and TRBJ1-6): SQTIHQWPATLVQPVGSPLSLECTVEGTSNPNLYWYRQAAGRGLQLLFYSVGIGQISSEVPQNLSASRPQDRQFILSSKKLLLSDSGFYLCAWTRTGGNSPLHFGNGTRLTVT.

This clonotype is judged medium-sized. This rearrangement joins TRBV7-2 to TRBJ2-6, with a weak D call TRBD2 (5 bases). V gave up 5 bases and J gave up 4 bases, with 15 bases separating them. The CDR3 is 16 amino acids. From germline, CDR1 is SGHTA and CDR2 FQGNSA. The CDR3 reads CASSPRTVLGANVLTF. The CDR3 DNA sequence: TGTGCCAGCAGCCCGCGGACTGTTTTGGGGGCCAACGTCCTGACTTTC. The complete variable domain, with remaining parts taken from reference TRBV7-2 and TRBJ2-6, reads GAGVSQSPSNKVTEKGKDVELRCDPISGHTALYWYRQSLGQGLEFLIYFQGNSAPDKSGLPSDRFSAERTGGSVSTLTIQRTQQEDSAVYLCASSPRTVLGANVLTFGAGSRLTVL.

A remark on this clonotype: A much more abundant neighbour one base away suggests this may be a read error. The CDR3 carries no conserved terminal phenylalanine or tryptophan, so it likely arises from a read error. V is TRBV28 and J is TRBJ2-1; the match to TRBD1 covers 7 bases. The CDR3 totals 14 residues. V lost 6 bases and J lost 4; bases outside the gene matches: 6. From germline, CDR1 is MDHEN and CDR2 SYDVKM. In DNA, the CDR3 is TGTGCCAGCAGCTGGGACAGCAATTACAATGAGCAGTTCCTC. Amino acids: CASSWDSNYNEQFL.

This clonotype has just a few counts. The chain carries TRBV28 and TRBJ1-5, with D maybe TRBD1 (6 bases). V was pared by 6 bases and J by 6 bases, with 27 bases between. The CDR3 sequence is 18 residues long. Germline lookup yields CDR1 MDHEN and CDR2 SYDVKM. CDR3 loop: CASSTDQGMRVWSQPQHF. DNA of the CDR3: TGTGCCAGCAGCACAGATCAGGGGATGAGGGTATGGAGTCAGCCCCAGCATTTT.

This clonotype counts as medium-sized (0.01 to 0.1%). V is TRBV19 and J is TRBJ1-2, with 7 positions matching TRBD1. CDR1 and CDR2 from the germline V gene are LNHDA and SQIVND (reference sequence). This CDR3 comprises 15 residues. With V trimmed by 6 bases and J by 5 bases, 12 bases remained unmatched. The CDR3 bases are TGTGCCAGTAGACTTGACAGGGATTACGGTTATGGCTACACCTTC. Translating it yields CASRLDRDYGYGYTF.

The CDR3 nucleotides are TGTGCCAGTAGTAAACAACTAGCGGGAACAGATACGCAGTATTTT. Encoded protein: CASSKQLAGTDTQYF. The chain is built from TRBV19 and TRBJ2-3, with 10 bases fitting TRBD2. From germline, CDR1 is LNHDA and CDR2 SQIVND (reference sequence). The CDR3 extends over 15 amino acids. J was trimmed by 3 bases and V by 4 bases; bases with no gene match: 4.

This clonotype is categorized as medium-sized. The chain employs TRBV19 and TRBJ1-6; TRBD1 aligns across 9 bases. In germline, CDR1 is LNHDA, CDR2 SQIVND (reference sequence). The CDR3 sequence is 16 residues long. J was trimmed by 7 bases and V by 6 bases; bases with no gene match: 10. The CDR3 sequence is CASSAQTGGVNSPLHF. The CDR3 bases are TGTGCCAGTAGCGCTCAGACAGGGGGAGTCAATTCACCCCTCCACTTT. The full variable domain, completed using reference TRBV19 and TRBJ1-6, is DGGITQSPKYLFRKEGQNVTLSCEQNLNHDAMYWYRQDPGQGLRLIYYSQIVNDFQKGDIAEGYSVSREKKESFPLTVTSAQKNPTAFYLCASSAQTGGVNSPLHFGNGTRLTVT.

CDR3 in amino acids: CASSYPGQGASTGELFF. DNA for the CDR3: TGTGCCAGCAGTTACCCCGGACAGGGGGCGAGTACCGGGGAGCTGTTTTTT. V and J are TRBV6-2 or TRBV6-3 and TRBJ2-2; 11 nucleotides agree with TRBD1. From germline, CDR1 is MNHEY and CDR2 SVGEGT. CDR3 size: 17 residues. V lost 2 bases to trimming and J lost 5 bases; unmatched junction nucleotides: 7.

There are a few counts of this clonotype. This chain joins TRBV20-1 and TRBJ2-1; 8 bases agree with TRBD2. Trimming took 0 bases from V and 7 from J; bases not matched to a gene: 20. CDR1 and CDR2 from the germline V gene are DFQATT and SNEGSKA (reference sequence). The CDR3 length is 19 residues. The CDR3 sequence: CSARDRTSRARPEHNEQFF. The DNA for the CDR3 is TGCAGTGCTAGAGATCGGACTAGCCGGGCCCGACCGGAGCATAATGAGCAGTTCTTC.

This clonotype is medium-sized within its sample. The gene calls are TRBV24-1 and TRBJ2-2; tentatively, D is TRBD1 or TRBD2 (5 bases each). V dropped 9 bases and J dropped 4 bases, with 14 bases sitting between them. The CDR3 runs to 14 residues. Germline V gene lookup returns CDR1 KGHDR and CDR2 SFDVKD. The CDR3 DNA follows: TGTGCCACCGTTCTCCTCGGGGCCACCGGGGAGCTGTTTTTT. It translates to CATVLLGATGELFF.

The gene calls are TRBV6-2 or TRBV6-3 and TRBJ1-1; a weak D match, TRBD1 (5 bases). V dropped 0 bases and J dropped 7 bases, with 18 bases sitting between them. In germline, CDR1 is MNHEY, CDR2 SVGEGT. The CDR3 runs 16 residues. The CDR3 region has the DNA TGTGCCAGCAGTTACTCGCAGGGACTGAGTATTGGTGAAGCTTTCTTT. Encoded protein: CASSYSQGLSIGEAFF.

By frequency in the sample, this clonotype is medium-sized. CDR3 sequence (DNA): TGTGCCAGCAGTTCTCGACAGGGTATAGCTGGCTACACCTTC. Its protein product is CASSSRQGIAGYTF. The chain joins TRBV6-1 to TRBJ1-2; 7 bases map to TRBD1. With 5 bases clipped from V and 7 bases from J, the junction kept 10 bases outside the gene matches. The CDR3 length is 14 residues. CDR1 MNHNS and CDR2 SASEGT come from the germline V gene.

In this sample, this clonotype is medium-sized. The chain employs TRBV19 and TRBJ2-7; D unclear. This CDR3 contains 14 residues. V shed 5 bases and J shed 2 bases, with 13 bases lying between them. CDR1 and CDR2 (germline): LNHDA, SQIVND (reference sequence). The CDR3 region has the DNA TGTGCCAGTAGTCGGTGGGCGGAAACCTACGAGCAGTACTTC. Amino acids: CASSRWAETYEQYF.

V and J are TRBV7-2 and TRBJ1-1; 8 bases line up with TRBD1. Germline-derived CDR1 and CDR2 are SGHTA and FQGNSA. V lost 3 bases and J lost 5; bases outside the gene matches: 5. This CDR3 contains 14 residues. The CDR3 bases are TGTGCCAGCAGCTTCAATAGACAGGGGACTGAAGCTTTCTTT. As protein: CASSFNRQGTEAFF.

The CDR3 nucleotides are TGTGCCAGCAGCAGGGACAGGGGATCCTACAATGAGCAGTTCTTC. This codes for CASSRDRGSYNEQFF. The chain couples TRBV5-4 to TRBJ2-1, with TRBD1 identical over 10 bases. CDR3 length: 15 amino acids. The V segment lost 4 bases and the J segment 1 base; nucleotides outside the gene matches: 2. CDR1 and CDR2 (germline): SGHNT, YYREEE (reference sequence).

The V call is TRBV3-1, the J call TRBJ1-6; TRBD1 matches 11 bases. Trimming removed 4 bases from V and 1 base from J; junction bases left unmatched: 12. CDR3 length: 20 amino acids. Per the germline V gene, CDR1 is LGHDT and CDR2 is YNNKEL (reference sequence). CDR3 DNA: TGTGCCAGCAGCCGACGGGACAGGGGGAATGTCGGGTCCTATAATTCACCCCTCCACTTT. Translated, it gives CASSRRDRGNVGSYNSPLHF.

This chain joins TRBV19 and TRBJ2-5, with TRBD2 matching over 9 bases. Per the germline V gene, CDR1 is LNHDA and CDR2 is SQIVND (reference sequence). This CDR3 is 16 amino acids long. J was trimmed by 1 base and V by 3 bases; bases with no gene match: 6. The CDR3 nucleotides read TGTGCCAGTAGTATCCCCCCACTAGCGGGCCAAGAGACCCAGTACTTC. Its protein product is CASSIPPLAGQETQYF.

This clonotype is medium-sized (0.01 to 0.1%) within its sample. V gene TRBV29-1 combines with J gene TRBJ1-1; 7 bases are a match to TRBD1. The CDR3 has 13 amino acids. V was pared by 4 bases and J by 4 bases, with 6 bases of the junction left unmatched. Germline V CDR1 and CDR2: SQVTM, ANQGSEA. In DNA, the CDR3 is TGCAGCGTTGTACAGGGGATGGGCACTGAAGCTTTCTTT. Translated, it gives CSVVQGMGTEAFF.

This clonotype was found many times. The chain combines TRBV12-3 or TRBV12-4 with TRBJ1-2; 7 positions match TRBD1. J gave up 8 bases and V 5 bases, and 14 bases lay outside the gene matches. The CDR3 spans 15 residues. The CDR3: CASSPMTGTTRGYTF. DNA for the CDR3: TGTGCCAGCAGTCCTATGACAGGGACAACAAGAGGCTACACCTTC.

CDR3 bases: TGTGCCAGCAGCTTCGCTCGGACTAGCGGGGGGAAGGGCACAGATACGCAGTATTTT. Translated: CASSFARTSGGKGTDTQYF. The chain recombines TRBV5-6 with TRBJ2-3, with TRBD2 matching 14 bases. The J segment lost 1 base and the V segment lost 2 bases, leaving 9 bases of the junction unmatched. CDR1 and CDR2 from the germline V gene are SGHDT and YYEEEE. The CDR3 length is 19 residues.

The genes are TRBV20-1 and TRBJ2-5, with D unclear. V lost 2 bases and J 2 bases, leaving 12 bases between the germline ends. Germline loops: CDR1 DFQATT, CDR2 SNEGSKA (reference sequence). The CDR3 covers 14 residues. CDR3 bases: TGCAGTGCTAGAATAAACCTCTTACAAGAGACCCAGTACTTC. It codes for CSARINLLQETQYF.

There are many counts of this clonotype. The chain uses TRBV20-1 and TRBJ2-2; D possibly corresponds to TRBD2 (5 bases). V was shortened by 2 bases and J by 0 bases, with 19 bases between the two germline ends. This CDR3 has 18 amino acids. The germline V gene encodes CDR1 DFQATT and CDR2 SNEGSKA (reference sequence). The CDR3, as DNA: TGCAGTGCTAGAAGACCCATCCTAGCTAATTCGAACACCGGGGAGCTGTTTTTT. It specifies CSARRPILANSNTGELFF.

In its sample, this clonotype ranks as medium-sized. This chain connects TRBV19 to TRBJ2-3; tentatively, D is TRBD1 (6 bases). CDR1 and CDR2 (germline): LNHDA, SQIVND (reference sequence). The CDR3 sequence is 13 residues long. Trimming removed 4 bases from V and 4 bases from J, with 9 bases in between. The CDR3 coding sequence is TGTGCCAGTAGTACGGACAGATCAGATACGCAGTATTTT. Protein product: CASSTDRSDTQYF.

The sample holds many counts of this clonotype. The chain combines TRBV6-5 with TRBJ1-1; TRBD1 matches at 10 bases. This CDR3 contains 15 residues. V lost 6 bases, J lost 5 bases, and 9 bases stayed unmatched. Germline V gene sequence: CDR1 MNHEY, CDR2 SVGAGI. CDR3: CASRGAGTGETEAFF. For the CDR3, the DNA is TGTGCCAGCAGAGGCGCGGGGACAGGGGAGACTGAAGCTTTCTTT.